These 13 T cell receptor beta chains share one sample of origin, sequenced in a study of cytomegalovirus exposure and HLA in healthy donors. The PCR made use of 60 Vbeta and 13 Jbeta primers. Assay used: immunoSEQ multiplex PCR; TCRdb lists only in-frame clones, some missing. The sample has around 100,000 clones, 70% seen once; the top ten hold 8.5% to 9.5%. Input material: PBMCs. Receptor source: a man aged 30 to 39 in good health and CMV-seropositive.

In this sample, this clone turned up once. The V and J genes are TRBV19 and TRBJ1-2; perhaps TRBD1 as D (5 bases). The V end lost 5 bases, the J end lost 3 bases, and 13 bases lay between the germline ends. The CDR3 has 14 amino acids. The germline V gene has CDR1 LNHDA and CDR2 SQIVND (reference sequence). CDR3 DNA sequence: TGTGCCAGTAGTTCTTGGGGGGGGGACTATGGCTACACCTTC. It translates to CASSSWGGDYGYTF.

The rearrangement joins TRBV29-1 to TRBJ1-1; D not certain. CDR3 length: 13 residues. Per germline, CDR1 SQVTM and CDR2 ANQGSEA. The germline V and J ends were trimmed by 0 bases and 6 bases, with 11 bases remaining between them. CDR3 DNA sequence: TGCAGCGTTGAAGACGGTGAGAGCTCTGAAGCTTTCTTT. It translates to CSVEDGESSEAFF.

This clone was observed a handful of times. This chain joins TRBV4-1 and TRBJ2-1; D is unclear. V was pared by 0 bases and J by 10 bases, with 13 bases between. CDR3 length: 14 amino acids. CDR1 is MGHRA and CDR2 is YSYEKL in the germline V gene. As DNA, the CDR3 is TGCGCCAGCAGCCAAGATCGCTCGCGCGGCGAGCAGTTCTTC. Protein product: CASSQDRSRGEQFF.

The gene calls are TRBV10-3 and TRBJ2-7, with 7 positions matching TRBD1. The V gene end was trimmed by 4 bases and the J gene end by 0 bases; junction bases not matched to a gene: 9. In germline, CDR1 is ENHRY, CDR2 SYGVKD. The CDR3 extends over 16 amino acids. In DNA form, the CDR3 reads TGTGCCATCAGTGGAGGGGCCGGGACAGTCTCCTACGAGCAGTACTTC. Amino acids: CAISGGAGTVSYEQYF.

CDR3 residues: CSVEEPGERGYTF. The CDR3 nucleotides read TGCAGCGTTGAGGAGCCAGGGGAACGGGGCTACACCTTC. This rearrangement joins TRBV29-1 to TRBJ1-2; possible D gene TRBD1, 6 bases. Between the trimmed V and J ends, which lost 3 bases and 8 bases, there was a span of 16 bases. This CDR3 contains 13 residues. CDR1 is SQVTM and CDR2 is ANQGSEA in the germline V gene.

In this sample, this clone turned up a few times. The chain employs TRBV27 and TRBJ2-6, with 9 bases that match TRBD2. Germline V gives CDR1 MNHEY, CDR2 SMNVEV (reference sequence). CDR3 size: 19 residues. Trimming at V came to 3 bases and at J to 0 bases, leaving 9 bases not matched to a gene. The CDR3 region has the DNA TGTGCCAGCAGTTTCCTAGGCGGGAGGGCCCTCTCTGGGGCCAACGTCCTGACTTTC. Encoded protein: CASSFLGGRALSGANVLTF.

The chain links TRBV6-4 to TRBJ2-2; 10 bases line up with TRBD1. V dropped 6 bases and J dropped 4; count of bases not matched to a gene: 2. The CDR3 has 14 residues. Germline CDR1 and CDR2: MRHNA and SNTAGT. The CDR3 bases are TGTGCCAGCAGGGGGACAGGGGTCACCGGGGAGCTGTTTTTT. This encodes CASRGTGVTGELFF.

V is TRBV5-4 and J is TRBJ2-3; 7 bases fit TRBD1. In germline, CDR1 is SGHNT, CDR2 YYREEE (reference sequence). With 4 bases clipped from V and 1 base from J, the junction kept 6 bases outside the gene matches. The CDR3 has 15 amino acids. This CDR3 is CASSQDRLGTDTQYF. CDR3 in DNA: TGTGCCAGCAGCCAGGACAGGTTGGGCACAGATACGCAGTATTTT.

This clone was detected once. Its ends do not fully match the called genes, so a read error is possible. This chain uses TRBV9 with TRBJ1-1; weak D call: TRBD1 (5 bases). CDR1 and CDR2 from the germline V gene are SGDLS and YYNGEE. There are 15 residues in the CDR3. CDR3 loop: CVSSVAGTGNTEAFF. The CDR3 region has the DNA TGTGTCAGCAGCGTAGCCGGGACTGGGAACACTGAAGCTTTCTTT.

The chain couples TRBV6-1 to TRBJ1-5; D gene unclear. The V gene lost 6 bases and the J gene lost 3 bases, with 15 bases spanning the gap. The CDR3 has 15 residues. Germline CDR1 is MNHNS and CDR2 is SASEGT. Written as DNA, the CDR3 is TGTGCCAGCAGGGGAGAGGCCCTTCCCAATCAGCCCCAGCATTTT. Its translation: CASRGEALPNQPQHF.

The V and J genes are TRBV4-3 and TRBJ2-6; perhaps TRBD2 as D (5 bases). The germline V and J ends were trimmed by 3 bases and 4 bases, with 19 bases remaining between them. Germline V lookup: CDR1 LGHNA, CDR2 YSLEER. This CDR3 region has 18 residues. In DNA, the CDR3 is TGCGCCAGCAGCCAGGCACTAGTATCCCCCTCCGGGGCCAACGTCCTGACTTTC. It is translated as CASSQALVSPSGANVLTF.

The V and J genes are TRBV6-5 and TRBJ2-1; TRBD1 matches 7 bases. The length of the CDR3 is 15 residues. The J segment lost 10 bases and the V segment lost 9 bases, leaving 18 bases of the junction unmatched. Germline CDR1 MNHEY, CDR2 SVGAGI. CDR3 region: CARLSSGGQSTEQFF. CDR3 in DNA: TGTGCCAGACTAAGCTCAGGGGGACAGTCTACCGAGCAGTTCTTC.

This sequence joins TRBV2 and TRBJ2-1; TRBD2 agrees at 13 bases. The germline CDR1 and CDR2 sequences are SNHLY and FYNNEI. After removal of 2 bases from V and 6 bases from J, the junction contained 1 base not matched to a gene. This CDR3 is built from 15 residues. DNA of the CDR3: TGTGCCAGCAGTGAACGACTAGCGGGAGGCAATGAGCAGTTCTTC. This translates into CASSERLAGGNEQFF.